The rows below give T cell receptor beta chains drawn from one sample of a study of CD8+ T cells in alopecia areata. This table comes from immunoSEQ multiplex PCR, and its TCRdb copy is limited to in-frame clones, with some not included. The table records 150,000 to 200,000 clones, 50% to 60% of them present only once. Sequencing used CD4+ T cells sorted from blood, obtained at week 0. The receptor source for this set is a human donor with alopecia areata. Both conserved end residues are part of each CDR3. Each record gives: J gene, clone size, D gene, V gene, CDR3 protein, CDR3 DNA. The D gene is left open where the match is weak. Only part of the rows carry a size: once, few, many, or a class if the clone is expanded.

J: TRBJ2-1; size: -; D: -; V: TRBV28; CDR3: CASSLTQGVYNEQFF; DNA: TGTGCCAGCAGTTTGACACAGGGTGTCTACAATGAGCAGTTCTTC
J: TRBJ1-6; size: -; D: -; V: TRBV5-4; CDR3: CASSPGAESPLHF; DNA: TGTGCCAGCAGCCCAGGTGCAGAATCACCCCTCCACTTT
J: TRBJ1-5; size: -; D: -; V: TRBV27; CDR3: CASSFDPYSNQPQHF; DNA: TGTGCCAGCAGTTTCGATCCTTATAGCAATCAGCCCCAGCATTTT
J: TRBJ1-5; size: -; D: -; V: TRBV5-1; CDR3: CASSLDGNQPQHF; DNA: TGCGCCAGCAGCTTGGACGGCAATCAGCCCCAGCATTTT
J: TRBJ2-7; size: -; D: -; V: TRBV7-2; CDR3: CASSLVVGNEQYF; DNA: TGTGCCAGCAGCTTAGTCGTCGGCAACGAGCAGTACTTC
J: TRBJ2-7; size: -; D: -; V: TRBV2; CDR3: CASKQDSYEQYF; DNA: TGTGCCAGCAAACAGGATTCCTACGAGCAGTACTTC
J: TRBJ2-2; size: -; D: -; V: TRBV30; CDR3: CAWSDRKNTGELFF; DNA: TGTGCCTGGAGTGATAGGAAGAACACCGGGGAGCTGTTTTTT
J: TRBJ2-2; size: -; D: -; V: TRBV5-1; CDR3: CASSLDTGELFF; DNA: TGCGCCAGCAGCTTGGACACCGGGGAGCTGTTTTTT
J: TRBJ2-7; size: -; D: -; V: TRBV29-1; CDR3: CSAQENSYEQYF; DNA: TGCAGCGCGCAGGAAAACTCCTACGAGCAGTACTTC
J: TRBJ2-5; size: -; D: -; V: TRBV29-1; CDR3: CSATAGPGTQYF; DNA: TGCAGCGCCACGGCCGGACCCGGGACCCAGTACTTC
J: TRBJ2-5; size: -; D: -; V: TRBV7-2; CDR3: CASSLGGRETQYF; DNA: TGTGCCAGCAGCTTAGGAGGGAGAGAGACCCAGTACTTC
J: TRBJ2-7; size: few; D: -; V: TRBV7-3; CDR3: CASSLNQGFEQYF; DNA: TGTGCCAGCAGCTTAAACCAAGGCTTCGAGCAGTACTTC
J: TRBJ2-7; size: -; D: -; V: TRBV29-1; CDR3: CSGGQSYEQYF; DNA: TGCAGCGGAGGACAGTCCTACGAGCAGTACTTC
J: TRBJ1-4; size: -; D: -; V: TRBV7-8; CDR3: CASSPRDTNEKLFF; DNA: TGTGCCAGCAGCCCCCGAGATACGAATGAAAAACTGTTTTTT
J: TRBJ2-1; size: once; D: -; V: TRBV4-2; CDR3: CASSQDQTPGGGLFF; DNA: TGTGCCAGCAGCCAAGACCAAACCCCAGGAGGGGGGCTGTTCTTC
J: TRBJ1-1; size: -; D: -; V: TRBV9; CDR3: CASSVDGLMNTEAFF; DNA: TGTGCCAGCAGCGTAGATGGCCTGATGAACACTGAAGCTTTCTTT
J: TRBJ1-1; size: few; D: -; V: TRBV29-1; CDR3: CSVVTGTEAFF; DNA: TGCAGCGTTGTTACGGGGACTGAAGCTTTCTTT
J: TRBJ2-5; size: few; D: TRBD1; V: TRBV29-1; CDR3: CSVDRGGEEQYF; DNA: TGCAGCGTCGACAGGGGTGGGGAAGAGCAGTACTTC
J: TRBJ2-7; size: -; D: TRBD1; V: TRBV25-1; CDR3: CASSDPGQGILGEQYF; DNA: TGTGCCAGCAGTGATCCGGGACAGGGTATTCTTGGCGAGCAGTACTTC
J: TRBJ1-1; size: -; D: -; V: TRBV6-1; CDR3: CATRTGTGNTEAFF; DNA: TGTGCCACGAGAACCGGGACGGGGAACACTGAAGCTTTCTTT
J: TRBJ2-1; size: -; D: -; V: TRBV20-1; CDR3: CSAGPYNEQFF; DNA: TGCAGTGCTGGGCCCTACAATGAGCAGTTCTTC
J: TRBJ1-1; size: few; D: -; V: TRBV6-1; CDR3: CASSAEPFTEAFF; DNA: TGTGCCAGCAGTGCCGAGCCGTTCACTGAAGCTTTCTTT
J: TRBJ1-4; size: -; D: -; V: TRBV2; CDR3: CASSPNEKLFF; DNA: TGTGCCAGCAGCCCGAATGAAAAACTGTTTTTT
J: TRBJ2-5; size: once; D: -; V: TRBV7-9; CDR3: CASSQTGIRETQYF; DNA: TGTGCCAGCAGCCAAACAGGGATACGAGAGACCCAGTACTTC
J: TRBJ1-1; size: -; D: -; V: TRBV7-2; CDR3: CASSLANTREAFF; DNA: TGTGCCAGCAGCTTAGCAAATACACGAGAAGCTTTCTTT
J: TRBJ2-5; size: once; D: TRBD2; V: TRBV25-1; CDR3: CASSYPSGVVETQYF; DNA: TGTGCCAGCAGTTACCCTAGCGGGGTGGTAGAGACCCAGTACTTC